Below, 2 T cell receptor beta chains from the same sample are listed, as sequenced in a study of CD8 T cells in Susac syndrome. The RNA input was about 0.5 to 1 ug, and it was reverse transcribed with random hexamers. One entry per CDR3 protein, called by TCRdb with MiXCR from the immunoSEQ multiplex PCR reads. The table lists roughly 200,000 distinct CDR3 sequences, 95% of them singletons. The sequenced sample consisted of CD4+ T cells from PBMCs. The source of these receptors is a human donor with multiple sclerosis.

In its sample, this clonotype was seen once. The genes are TRBV7-6 and TRBJ1-6; D is unclear. V was shortened by 1 base and J by 8 bases, with 18 bases between the two germline ends. Germline assignment: CDR1 SGHVS and CDR2 FNYEAQ. The CDR3 loop spans 17 amino acids. In nucleotides, the CDR3 is TGTGCCAGCAGCTTAGTAGAGTTTGCCGGCCATCATTCACCCCTCCACTTT. As protein: CASSLVEFAGHHSPLHF.

The chain recombines TRBV3-1 with TRBJ2-5; the match to TRBD2 covers 7 bases. This CDR3 is 14 amino acids long. V was clipped by 5 bases and J by 5 bases; unmatched bases: 8. The V gene's germline CDR1 is LGHDT and CDR2 YNNKEL (reference sequence). The CDR3 DNA reads TGTGCCAGCAGCGTCGGGACTACGGTGGAGACCCAGTACTTC. Protein product: CASSVGTTVETQYF.